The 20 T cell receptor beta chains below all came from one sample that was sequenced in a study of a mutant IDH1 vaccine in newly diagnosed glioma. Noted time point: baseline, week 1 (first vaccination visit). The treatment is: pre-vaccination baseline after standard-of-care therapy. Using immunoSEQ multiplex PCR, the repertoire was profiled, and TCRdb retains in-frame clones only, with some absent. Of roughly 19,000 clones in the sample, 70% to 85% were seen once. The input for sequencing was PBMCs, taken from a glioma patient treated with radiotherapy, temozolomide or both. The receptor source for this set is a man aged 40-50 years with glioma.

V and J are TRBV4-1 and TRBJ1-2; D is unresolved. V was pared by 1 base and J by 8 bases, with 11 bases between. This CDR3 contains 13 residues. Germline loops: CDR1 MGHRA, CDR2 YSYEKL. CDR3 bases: TGCGCCAGCAGCCAAGGTAGTTCAAGGGGCTACACCTTC. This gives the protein CASSQGSSRGYTF.

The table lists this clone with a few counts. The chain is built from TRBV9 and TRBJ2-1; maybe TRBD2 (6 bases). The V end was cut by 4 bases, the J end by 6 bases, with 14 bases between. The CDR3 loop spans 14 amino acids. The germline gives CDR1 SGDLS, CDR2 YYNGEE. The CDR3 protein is CASSLRDSTNEQFF. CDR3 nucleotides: TGTGCCAGCAGCCTAAGGGACTCCACCAATGAGCAGTTCTTC.

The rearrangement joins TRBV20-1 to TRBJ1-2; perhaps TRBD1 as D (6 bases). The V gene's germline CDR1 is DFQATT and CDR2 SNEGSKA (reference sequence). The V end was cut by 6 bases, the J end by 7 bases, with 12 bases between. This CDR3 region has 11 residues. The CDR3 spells CSAPGAAGYTF. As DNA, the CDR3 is TGCAGTGCCCCAGGGGCGGCTGGCTACACCTTC.

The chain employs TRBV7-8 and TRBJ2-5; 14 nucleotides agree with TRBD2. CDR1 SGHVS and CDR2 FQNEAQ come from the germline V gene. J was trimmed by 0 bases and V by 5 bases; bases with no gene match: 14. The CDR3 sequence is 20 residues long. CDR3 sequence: CASSALPGLAGVPYQETQYF. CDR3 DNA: TGTGCCAGCAGCGCCTTACCGGGACTAGCGGGAGTCCCGTACCAAGAGACCCAGTACTTC.

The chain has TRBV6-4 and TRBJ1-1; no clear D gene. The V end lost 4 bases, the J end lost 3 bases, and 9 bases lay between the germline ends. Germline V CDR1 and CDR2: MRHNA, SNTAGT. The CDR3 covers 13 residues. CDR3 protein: CASSAREDTEAFF. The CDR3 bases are TGTGCCAGCAGTGCTAGGGAGGACACTGAAGCTTTCTTT.

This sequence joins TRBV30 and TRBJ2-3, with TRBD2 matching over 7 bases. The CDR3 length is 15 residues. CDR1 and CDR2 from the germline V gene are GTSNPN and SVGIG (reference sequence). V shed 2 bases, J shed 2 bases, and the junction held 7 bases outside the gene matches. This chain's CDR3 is CAWSPLAGDTDTQYF. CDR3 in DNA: TGTGCCTGGAGTCCCTTGGCGGGAGACACAGATACGCAGTATTTT.

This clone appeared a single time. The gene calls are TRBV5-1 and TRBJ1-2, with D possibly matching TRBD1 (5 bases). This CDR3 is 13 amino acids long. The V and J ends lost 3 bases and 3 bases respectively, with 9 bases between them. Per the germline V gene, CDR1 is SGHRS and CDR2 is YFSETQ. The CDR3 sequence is CASSSGRDYGYTF. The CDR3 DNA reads TGCGCCAGCAGCTCGGGACGGGACTATGGCTACACCTTC.

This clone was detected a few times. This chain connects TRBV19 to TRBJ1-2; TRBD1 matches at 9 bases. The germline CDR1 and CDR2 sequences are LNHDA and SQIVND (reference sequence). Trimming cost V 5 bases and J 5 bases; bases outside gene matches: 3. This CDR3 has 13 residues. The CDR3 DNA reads TGTGCCAGTAGTCCCGGGACAGGGTATGGCTACACCTTC. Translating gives CASSPGTGYGYTF. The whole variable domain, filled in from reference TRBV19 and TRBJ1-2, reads DGGITQSPKYLFRKEGQNVTLSCEQNLNHDAMYWYRQDPGQGLRLIYYSQIVNDFQKGDIAEGYSVSREKKESFPLTVTSAQKNPTAFYLCASSPGTGYGYTFGSGTRLTVV.

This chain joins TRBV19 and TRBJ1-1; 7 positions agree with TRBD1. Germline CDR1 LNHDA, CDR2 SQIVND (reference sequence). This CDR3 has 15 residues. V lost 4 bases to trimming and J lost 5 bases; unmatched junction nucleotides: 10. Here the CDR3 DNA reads TGTGCCAGTAGTAAGGTAGAGGGGGCGAGGACTGAAGCTTTCTTT. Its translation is CASSKVEGARTEAFF.

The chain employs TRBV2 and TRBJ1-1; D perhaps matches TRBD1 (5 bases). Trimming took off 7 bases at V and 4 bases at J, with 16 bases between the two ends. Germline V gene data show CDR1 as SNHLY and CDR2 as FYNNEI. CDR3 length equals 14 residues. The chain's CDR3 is CASKDHLGGTEAFF. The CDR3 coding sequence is TGTGCCAGCAAGGACCACTTGGGGGGCACTGAAGCTTTCTTT.

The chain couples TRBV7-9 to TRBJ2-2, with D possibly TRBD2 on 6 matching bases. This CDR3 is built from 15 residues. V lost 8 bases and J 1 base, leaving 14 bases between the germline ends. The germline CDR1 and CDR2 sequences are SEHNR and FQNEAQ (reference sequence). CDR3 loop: CASFPNGGNTGELFF. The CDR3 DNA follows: TGTGCCAGCTTCCCTAACGGGGGGAACACCGGGGAGCTGTTTTTT.

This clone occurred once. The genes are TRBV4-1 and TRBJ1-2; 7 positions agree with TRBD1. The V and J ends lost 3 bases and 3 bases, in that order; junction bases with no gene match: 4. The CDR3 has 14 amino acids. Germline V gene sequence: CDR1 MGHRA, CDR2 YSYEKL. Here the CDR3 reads CASSQNQGDYGYTF. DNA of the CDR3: TGCGCCAGCAGCCAGAATCAGGGGGACTATGGCTACACCTTC.

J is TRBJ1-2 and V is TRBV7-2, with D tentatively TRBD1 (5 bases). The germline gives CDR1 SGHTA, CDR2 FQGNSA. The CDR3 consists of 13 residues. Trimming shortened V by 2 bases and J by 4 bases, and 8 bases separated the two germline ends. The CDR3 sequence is CASSLIGGYGYTF. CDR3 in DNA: TGTGCCAGCAGCTTAATCGGGGGCTATGGCTACACCTTC.

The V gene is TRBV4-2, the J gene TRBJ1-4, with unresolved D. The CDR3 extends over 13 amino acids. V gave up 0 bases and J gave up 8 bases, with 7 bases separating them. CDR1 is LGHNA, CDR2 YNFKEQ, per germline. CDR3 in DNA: TGTGCCAGCAGCCAAGATAGGAACGAAAAACTGTTTTTT. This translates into CASSQDRNEKLFF.

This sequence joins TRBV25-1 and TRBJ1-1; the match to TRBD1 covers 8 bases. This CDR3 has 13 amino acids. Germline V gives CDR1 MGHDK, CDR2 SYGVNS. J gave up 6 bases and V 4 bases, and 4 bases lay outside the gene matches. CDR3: CASSAGGRAEAFF. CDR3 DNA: TGTGCCAGCAGTGCAGGGGGCCGGGCTGAAGCTTTCTTT. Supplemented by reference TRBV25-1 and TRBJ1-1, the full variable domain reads EADIYQTPRYLVIGTGKKITLECSQTMGHDKMYWYQQDPGMELHLIHYSYGVNSTEKGDLSSESTVSRIRTEHFPLTLESARPSHTSQYLCASSAGGRAEAFFGQGTRLTVV.

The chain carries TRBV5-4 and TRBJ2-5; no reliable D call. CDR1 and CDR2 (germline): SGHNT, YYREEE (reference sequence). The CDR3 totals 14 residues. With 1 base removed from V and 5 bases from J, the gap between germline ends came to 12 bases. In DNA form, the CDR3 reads TGTGCCAGCAGCTTGATACAAAGTGAGGAGACCCAGTACTTC. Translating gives CASSLIQSEETQYF.

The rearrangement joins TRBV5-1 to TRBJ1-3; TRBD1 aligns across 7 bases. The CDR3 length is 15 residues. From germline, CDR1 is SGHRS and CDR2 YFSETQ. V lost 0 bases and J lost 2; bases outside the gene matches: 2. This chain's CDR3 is CASSLGGGAGNTIYF. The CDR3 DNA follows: TGCGCCAGCAGCTTGGGAGGGGGCGCTGGAAACACCATATATTTT.

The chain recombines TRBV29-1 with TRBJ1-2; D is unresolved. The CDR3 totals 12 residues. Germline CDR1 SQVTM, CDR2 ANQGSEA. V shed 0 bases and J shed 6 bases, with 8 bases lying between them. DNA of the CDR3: TGCAGCGTTGAAGAGATGGCGGATGGCTACACCTTC. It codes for CSVEEMADGYTF.

The CDR3 spells CASSDRDRVTEAFF. For the CDR3, the DNA is TGTGCCAGCAGTGACCGGGACAGGGTAACTGAAGCTTTCTTT. V is TRBV25-1 and J is TRBJ1-1, with 9 bases fitting TRBD1. Trimming removed 3 bases from V and 5 bases from J; junction bases left unmatched: 4. This CDR3 comprises 14 residues. Per germline, CDR1 MGHDK and CDR2 SYGVNS.

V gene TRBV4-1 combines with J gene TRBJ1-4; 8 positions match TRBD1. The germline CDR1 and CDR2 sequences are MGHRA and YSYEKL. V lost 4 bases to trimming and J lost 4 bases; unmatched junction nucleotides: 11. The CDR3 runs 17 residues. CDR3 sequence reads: CASSPGQGWASNEKLFF. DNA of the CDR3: TGCGCCAGCAGCCCCGGACAGGGTTGGGCTAGTAATGAAAAACTGTTTTTT.